This T cell receptor (beta chain) was captured by sequencing in a study of T cell changes during pregnancy in multiple sclerosis. The germline V and J ends were trimmed by 6 bases and 3 bases, with 12 bases remaining between them. The CDR3 runs to 14 residues. Germline V gene lookup returns CDR1 MDHEN and CDR2 SYDVKM. Libraries were prepared by immunoSEQ multiplex PCR; TCRdb keeps only in-frame clonotypes and omits some of them. The table has about 87,000 clones, 93% seen once. The rearrangement uses TRBV28 and TRBJ2-4; maybe TRBD1 (5 bases). The specimen comprised peripheral blood, sampled in the third trimester of pregnancy. The clonotype originates from a female donor in good health, enrolled as a control in a pregnancy study. The CDR3, as DNA: TGTGCCAGCAGCACAACAGGTCTCAAAAACATTCAGTACTTC. Translating it yields CASSTTGLKNIQYF.